These 27 T cell receptor beta chains share one sample of origin, sequenced in a study of regulatory T cells in long-lasting Graves disease. Building of the TCR beta libraries involved iRepertoire HTBI primers and Arm-PCR of CDR3 regions. TCRdb re-derived calls from the multiplex PCR reads in MiXCR, one entry per CDR3 protein. The data show 400,000 to 500,000 distinct CDR3 sequences, about 15% seen once. The time point: newly diagnosed GD, antithyroid drugs for less than 3 months. RNA extracted from PBMCs served as the sequencing template. The same sample was also studied in work on T cells in Graves' hyperthyroidism and ophthalmopathy.

Sequences were derived from peripheral blood mononuclear cells (PBMCs), sampled at new diagnosis, from a patient treated with antithyroid drugs. All receptors come from a woman in her fifties or sixties with Graves disease.

This clonotype was recorded at least ten times. The V gene is TRBV15, the J gene TRBJ1-1, with 11 bases identical to TRBD1. V was pared by 3 bases and J by 1 base, with 1 base of the junction left unmatched. CDR3 length: 15 residues. Germline V gene data show CDR1 as LNHNV and CDR2 as YYDKDF (reference sequence). The DNA of the CDR3 is TGTGCCACCAGCAGGGACAGGGGGCCGAACACTGAAGCTTTCTTT. This codes for CATSRDRGPNTEAFF.

This rearrangement joins TRBV20-1 to TRBJ2-7, with 8 bases identical to TRBD2. The ends lost 3 bases at V and 1 base at J; junction bases unmatched: 17. This CDR3 has 18 residues. Germline-derived CDR1 and CDR2 are DFQATT and SNEGSKA (reference sequence). The CDR3 DNA follows: TGCAGTGCTAGTGACGGGAGGGGAAATGACCTACAATCCTACGAGCAGTACTTC. Translating it yields CSASDGRGNDLQSYEQYF.

A few counts support this clonotype. The chain carries TRBV6-2 or TRBV6-3 and TRBJ2-3; D is undetermined. Per germline, CDR1 MNHEY and CDR2 SVGEGT. The CDR3 is made up of 14 amino acids. Trimming cost V 2 bases and J 2 bases, with 8 bases left between them. The CDR3 DNA sequence: TGTGCCAGCAGTTACGCGGAGTCCACAGATACGCAGTATTTT. Amino acids: CASSYAESTDTQYF.

As for this clonotype: It may be a read error: a sequence one base away is much more abundant. The CDR3 DNA reads as TGTGCCAGCAGCCTAAGTATGGCGGGGGAGCAGTACTTC. Amino acid sequence: CASSLSMAGEQYF. The chain combines TRBV3-1 with TRBJ2-7; perhaps TRBD2 as D (6 bases). This CDR3 contains 13 residues. Germline CDR1 reads LGHDT; CDR2 reads YNNKEL (reference sequence). V dropped 4 bases and J dropped 7 bases, with 14 bases sitting between them.

This clonotype was counted ten times or more. This rearrangement joins TRBV10-3 to TRBJ2-1; 7 nucleotides match TRBD2. V trimming: 7 bases; J trimming: 4 bases; junction bases outside the gene matches: 7. Germline CDR1 is ENHRY and CDR2 is SYGVKD. This CDR3 is 14 amino acids long. The CDR3 bases are TGTGCCATCAAACCGGGACTATCATACAATGAGCAGTTCTTC. It is translated as CAIKPGLSYNEQFF.

J is TRBJ2-7 and V is TRBV19; TRBD2 matches 11 bases. Germline assignment: CDR1 LNHDA and CDR2 SQIVND (reference sequence). The V gene end was trimmed by 3 bases and the J gene end by 2 bases; junction bases not matched to a gene: 3. The CDR3 is made up of 15 amino acids. The CDR3 DNA is TGTGCCAGTAGTATGTCACTAGCGGGAGCCTACGAGCAGTACTTC. Its translation is CASSMSLAGAYEQYF.

The CDR3 here is CAQGGLCNEQFF. DNA for the CDR3: TGTGCGCAGGGGGGGCTTTGCAATGAGCAGTTCTTC. The rearrangement links TRBV9 to TRBJ2-1, with D perhaps assigned TRBD1 or TRBD2 (7 bases each). This CDR3 is 12 amino acids long. Germline-derived CDR1 and CDR2 are SGDLS and YYNGEE.

The rearrangement links TRBV6-2 or TRBV6-3 to TRBJ2-3; 12 positions agree with TRBD1. The length of the CDR3 is 15 residues. V was clipped by 5 bases and J by 4 bases; unmatched bases: 4. Germline values: CDR1 MNHEY, CDR2 SVGEGT. The CDR3 here is CASSTGTGGADTQYF. CDR3 in DNA: TGTGCCAGCAGTACCGGGACAGGGGGCGCAGATACGCAGTATTTT.

The chain recombines TRBV13 with TRBJ2-7; D ambiguous. Trimming took off 3 bases at V and 2 bases at J, with 14 bases between the two ends. Germline-derived CDR1 and CDR2 are PRHDT and FYEKMQ (reference sequence). The CDR3 has 15 amino acids. CDR3 residues: CASSLGGSKAYEQYF. The CDR3 DNA sequence: TGTGCCAGCAGCTTGGGCGGATCAAAGGCCTACGAGCAGTACTTC.

This clonotype was detected only a few times. The rearrangement joins TRBV4-1 to TRBJ1-5; no firm D call. Germline loops: CDR1 MGHRA, CDR2 YSYEKL. V was clipped by 1 base and J by 9 bases, with 19 bases between them. CDR3 length: 16 residues. DNA for the CDR3: TGCGCCAGCAGCCAAGGGGTACCGCACCCCCAATGGCCCCAGCATTTT. It specifies CASSQGVPHPQWPQHF.

This clonotype was observed at least ten times. The CDR3 loop is CSVEPGDLQETQYF. The CDR3, as DNA: TGCAGCGTTGAACCTGGGGACCTACAAGAGACCCAGTACTTC. The V call is TRBV29-1, the J call TRBJ2-5; D is possibly TRBD1 or TRBD2 (5 bases each). Germline CDR1 reads SQVTM; CDR2 reads ANQGSEA. V was shortened by 2 bases and J by 2 bases, with 12 bases between the two germline ends. This CDR3 is built from 14 residues.

With regard to this clonotype: A single base separates this from a much larger clone, so it may be a read error. The V call is TRBV27, the J call TRBJ2-7, with no clear D. The CDR3 length is 12 residues. V gave up 1 base and J gave up 5 bases, with 6 bases separating them. Germline-derived CDR1 and CDR2 are MNHEY and SMNVEV (reference sequence). The CDR3 region has the DNA TGTGCCAGCAGTTTATTAGGGCACGAGCAGTACTTC. It codes for CASSLLGHEQYF.

The genes are TRBV2 and TRBJ2-1; D call uncertain. Germline lookup yields CDR1 SNHLY and CDR2 FYNNEI. V lost 6 bases and J 0 bases, leaving 15 bases between the germline ends. CDR3 length equals 16 residues. Here the CDR3 reads CASRPNDASSYNEQFF. CDR3 nucleotides: TGTGCCAGCAGGCCTAACGACGCTAGCTCCTACAATGAGCAGTTCTTC.

This chain joins TRBV7-6 and TRBJ1-5; unclear D gene. With 5 bases removed from V and 9 bases from J, the gap between germline ends came to 11 bases. This CDR3 spans 12 amino acids. CDR1 is SGHVS, CDR2 FNYEAQ, per germline. CDR3 sequence (DNA): TGTGCCAGCAGCCTCCCTGCCGGGCCCCAGCATTTT. This gives the protein CASSLPAGPQHF.

V usage is TRBV7-2 and J usage is TRBJ2-3; D gene ambiguous. Germline V CDR1 and CDR2: SGHTA, FQGNSA. This CDR3 is 14 amino acids long. The ends were cut back, 1 base at V and 4 bases at J, with 9 bases in the middle. CDR3 DNA: TGTGCCAGCAGCTTAGGTGACCATTCAGATACGCAGTATTTT. Protein sequence: CASSLGDHSDTQYF.

This clonotype was counted ten times or more. V and J are TRBV7-2 and TRBJ2-5, with unresolved D. The germline gives CDR1 SGHTA, CDR2 FQGNSA. The CDR3 spans 13 residues. V lost 5 bases and J lost 3, with 10 bases in between. The CDR3 sequence: CASSRHHKETQYF. The CDR3, as DNA: TGTGCCAGCAGCCGGCATCATAAAGAGACCCAGTACTTC.

This clonotype was seen more than once but under ten times. V usage is TRBV4-1 and J usage is TRBJ2-3; TRBD1 or TRBD2 may be the D gene (5 bases each). The ends were cut back, 6 bases at V and 1 base at J, with 17 bases in the middle. The germline V gene encodes CDR1 MGHRA and CDR2 YSYEKL. The length of the CDR3 is 16 residues. CDR3 region: CASSKPGQGGTDTQYF. The CDR3, as DNA: TGCGCCAGCAGTAAACCGGGTCAGGGAGGCACAGATACGCAGTATTTT.

V usage is TRBV27 and J usage is TRBJ2-7; D tentatively reads TRBD1 or TRBD2 (5 bases each). Looked up from germline, CDR1 is MNHEY and CDR2 is SMNVEV (reference sequence). This CDR3 region has 14 residues. V lost 3 bases and J 3 bases, leaving 12 bases between the germline ends. The CDR3, as DNA: TGTGCCAGCAGTTTCTGGGGGAGTCGCTACGAGCAGTACTTC. This sequence encodes CASSFWGSRYEQYF.

J is TRBJ2-5 and V is TRBV9; TRBD2 matches at 10 bases. The CDR3 runs to 14 residues. The germline gives CDR1 SGDLS, CDR2 YYNGEE. The junction had 4 bases not matched to a gene; V was cut back by 2 bases and J by 6 bases. Here the CDR3 reads CASSVGTSDQTQYF. CDR3 DNA: TGTGCCAGCAGCGTCGGGACTAGCGACCAGACCCAGTACTTC. The full variable domain, rest sourced from reference TRBV9 and TRBJ2-5, is DSGVTQTPKHLITATGQRVTLRCSPRSGDLSVYWYQQSLDQGLQFLIQYYNGEERAKGNILERFSAQQFPDLHSELNLSSLELGDSALYFCASSVGTSDQTQYFGPGTRLLVL.

The table lists this clonotype with many counts. The chain employs TRBV11-2 and TRBJ2-7, with TRBD2 identical over 10 bases. V lost 3 bases, J lost 3 bases, and 5 bases stayed unmatched. The CDR3 length is 15 residues. CDR1 and CDR2 (germline): SGHAT, FQNNGV. CDR3 in amino acids: CASSLLAGDGYEQYF. CDR3 sequence (DNA): TGTGCCAGCAGCTTGCTAGCGGGAGACGGCTACGAGCAGTACTTC. The full variable domain, in which reference TRBV11-2 and TRBJ2-7 provide the parts outside the CDR3, is EAGVAQSPRYKIIEKRQSVAFWCNPISGHATLYWYQQILGQGPKLLIQFQNNGVVDDSQLPKDRFSAERLKGVDSTLKIQPAKLEDSAVYLCASSLLAGDGYEQYFGPGTRLTVT.

This clonotype has at least ten counts. V is TRBV18 and J is TRBJ2-3; TRBD1 matches 10 bases. The CDR3 has 15 amino acids. Germline lookup yields CDR1 KGHSH and CDR2 LQKENI. Trimming at V came to 8 bases and at J to 0 bases, leaving 5 bases not matched to a gene. The chain's CDR3 is CASRGTGASTDTQYF. CDR3 DNA: TGTGCCAGCAGAGGGACAGGGGCTAGCACAGATACGCAGTATTTT.

This clonotype was counted at least ten times. The chain recombines TRBV28 with TRBJ1-2; a weak D match, TRBD1 (5 bases). Germline CDR1 and CDR2: MDHEN and SYDVKM. The V end was cut by 2 bases, the J end by 2 bases, with 9 bases between. The CDR3 extends over 14 amino acids. The CDR3 loop reads CASSLEGPNYGYTF. The CDR3, as DNA: TGTGCCAGCAGTTTAGAGGGGCCAAACTATGGCTACACCTTC.

This clonotype showed up just a few times. The chain is built from TRBV5-1 and TRBJ2-7, with 8 bases identical to TRBD1. The CDR3 extends over 15 amino acids. Germline CDR1 is SGHRS and CDR2 is YFSETQ. After removal of 0 bases from V and 3 bases from J, the junction contained 5 bases not matched to a gene. CDR3 residues: CASSLARDRNYEQYF. CDR3 DNA: TGCGCCAGCAGCTTGGCCCGGGACAGGAACTACGAGCAGTACTTC.

This clonotype was observed many times. This chain connects TRBV11-1 to TRBJ2-2; D possibly matches TRBD1 or TRBD2 (6 bases each). Germline CDR1 and CDR2: SGHAT and FQDESV (reference sequence). CDR3 length: 17 amino acids. Trimming pared 3 bases from V and 5 bases from J, leaving 19 bases between. Here the CDR3 DNA reads TGTGCCAGCAGCTTCCCGCAAGGGGGGAGCGGAACCGGGGAGCTGTTTTTT. Its translation: CASSFPQGGSGTGELFF.

This clonotype was picked up many times. This chain uses TRBV28 with TRBJ2-1, with no clear D. The V and J ends lost 7 bases and 5 bases respectively, with 18 bases between them. This CDR3 has 15 amino acids. CDR1 is MDHEN and CDR2 is SYDVKM in the germline V gene. In nucleotides, the CDR3 is TGTGCCAGCACCACCCCTGGGCCCCCTCACAATGAGCAGTTCTTC. Protein product: CASTTPGPPHNEQFF.

The table lists this clonotype with many counts. V gene TRBV12-3 or TRBV12-4 combines with J gene TRBJ2-3; D not certain. This CDR3 contains 13 residues. Trimming cost V 9 bases and J 4 bases, with 14 bases left between them. CDR3 amino acids: CASSRIESDTQYF. The CDR3 DNA reads TGTGCCAGTAGTAGAATCGAATCAGATACGCAGTATTTT.

This clonotype occurred a few times. The chain recombines TRBV5-1 with TRBJ2-7; 9 nucleotides align to TRBD2. The CDR3 extends over 16 amino acids. The trim removed 0 bases at V and 4 bases at J, leaving 8 bases unmatched. CDR1 SGHRS and CDR2 YFSETQ come from the germline V gene. This chain's CDR3 is CASSLGGGRAGYEQYF. The CDR3 nucleotides are TGCGCCAGCAGCTTGGGGGGCGGGAGGGCCGGATACGAGCAGTACTTC.